This TCR beta chain appears in the sequencing data of a study of control samples from healthy donors and cancer patients. Libraries were prepared by immunoSEQ multiplex PCR; TCRdb keeps only in-frame clonotypes and omits some of them. The sample has roughly 90,000 clones, roughly four fifths seen once; the top ten hold approximately 9.8%. Trimming left V 1 base short and J 3 bases short, with 3 bases between. CDR3 length equals 13 residues. The germline V gene has CDR1 KGHSH and CDR2 LQKENI. The rearrangement links TRBV18 to TRBJ1-4; D unclear. The sequence was obtained from a woman in her sixties or seventies in good health. Sequences were obtained from blood. In nucleotides, the CDR3 is TGTGCCAGCTCACCACAATCTAATGAAAAACTGTTTTTT. It is translated as CASSPQSNEKLFF.